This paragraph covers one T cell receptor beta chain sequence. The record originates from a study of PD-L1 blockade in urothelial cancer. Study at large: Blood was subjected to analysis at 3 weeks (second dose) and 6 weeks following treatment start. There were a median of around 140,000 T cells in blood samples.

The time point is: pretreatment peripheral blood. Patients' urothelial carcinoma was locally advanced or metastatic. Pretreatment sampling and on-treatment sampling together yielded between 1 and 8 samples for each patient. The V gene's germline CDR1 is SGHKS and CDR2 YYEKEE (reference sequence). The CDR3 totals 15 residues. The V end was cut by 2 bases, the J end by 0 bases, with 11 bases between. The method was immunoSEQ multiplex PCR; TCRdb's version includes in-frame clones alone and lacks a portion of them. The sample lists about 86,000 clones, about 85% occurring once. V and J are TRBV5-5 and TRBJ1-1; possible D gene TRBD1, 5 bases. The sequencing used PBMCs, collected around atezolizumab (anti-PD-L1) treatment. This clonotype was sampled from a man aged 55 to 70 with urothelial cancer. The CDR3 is CASSFRTGMNTEAFF. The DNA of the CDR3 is TGTGCCAGCAGCTTTCGTACAGGAATGAACACTGAAGCTTTCTTT.